The sequence of this T cell receptor beta chain was determined in a study of shared clonotypes between healthy human individuals. Study-level results: Sampling involved blood alone; tissue repertoires likely differ. Represented genetic and exposure-history diversity was restricted by having few donors.

As concerns this clone: Its specificity is unknown.

The CDR3 contains 13 residues. The junction had 1 base not matched to a gene; V was cut back by 1 base and J by 8 bases. Per the germline V gene, CDR1 is LNHDA and CDR2 is SQIVND (reference sequence). This table comes from immunoSEQ multiplex PCR, and its TCRdb copy is limited to in-frame clones, with some not included. Among approximately 2.5 million clones listed, approximately 90% were seen once. This chain links TRBV19 with TRBJ2-1; 8 bases align to TRBD2. The clonotype originates from a man aged 18 to 29 in good health. Sequenced material: naive CD4+ T cells sorted from blood. The subset was: CD45RA+ positively selected. Written as DNA, the CDR3 is TGTGCCAGTAGTATAGTCGGGAGGGATGAGCAGTTCTTC. This translates into CASSIVGRDEQFF.